The 9 T cell receptor beta chains listed next were all sequenced from one sample in a study of blood T cell repertoires in COVID-19. The data were produced by immunoSEQ multiplex PCR, yet TCRdb's version contains in-frame clones alone and is incomplete. The sample consists of roughly 72,000 clones, roughly 82% of them appearing once. The source material was peripheral blood. Receptors originate from a woman over 75 with acute or convalescent COVID-19.

The chain couples TRBV7-3 to TRBJ2-3; 7 bases are a match to TRBD2. J lost 4 bases, V lost 3 bases, and 7 bases had no gene match. Germline CDR1 reads SGHTA; CDR2 reads FQGTGA. This CDR3 region has 15 residues. CDR3 amino acids: CASSLSRTRSDTQYF. The CDR3 region has the DNA TGTGCCAGCAGCTTGTCCAGGACTAGGTCAGATACGCAGTATTTT. Using reference TRBV7-3 and TRBJ2-3 for the parts outside the CDR3, the full variable domain is GAGVSQTPSNKVTEKGKYVELRCDPISGHTALYWYRQSLGQGPEFLIYFQGTGAADDSGLPNDRFFAVRPEGSVSTLKIQRTERGDSAVYLCASSLSRTRSDTQYFGPGTRLTVL.

The chain uses TRBV11-2 and TRBJ2-1, with D possibly TRBD2 on 5 matching bases. V was shortened by 1 base and J by 13 bases, with 17 bases between the two germline ends. CDR1 SGHAT and CDR2 FQNNGV come from the germline V gene. The CDR3 length is 14 residues. This CDR3 reads CASSLVLSWEFQFF. DNA of the CDR3: TGTGCCAGCAGCTTAGTTTTATCCTGGGAGTTTCAGTTCTTC.

The J gene is TRBJ2-5, the V gene TRBV24-1; tentatively, D is TRBD1 (6 bases). V lost 4 bases, J lost 5 bases, and 19 bases lay in between. The CDR3 length is 16 residues. Germline V gene data show CDR1 as KGHDR and CDR2 as SFDVKD. The CDR3 loop is CATSDPGRPGAETQYF. As DNA, the CDR3 is TGTGCCACCAGTGACCCCGGACGACCAGGGGCCGAGACCCAGTACTTC.

The chain links TRBV6-5 to TRBJ2-3; D not certain. CDR1 MNHEY and CDR2 SVGAGI come from the germline V gene. The CDR3 covers 15 residues. The V gene lost 4 bases and the J gene lost 1 base, with 12 bases spanning the gap. In DNA, the CDR3 is TGTGCCAGCAGTTTGAGCTCCCAACGCACAGATACGCAGTATTTT. Protein sequence: CASSLSSQRTDTQYF.

J is TRBJ1-5 and V is TRBV2, with D perhaps matching TRBD1 (5 bases). The V gene's germline CDR1 is SNHLY and CDR2 FYNNEI. Trimming took off 6 bases at V and 5 bases at J, with 17 bases between the two ends. The CDR3 covers 15 residues. The CDR3 DNA reads TGTGCCAGCAGGCTACAGGACACCCGATATCAGCCCCAGCATTTT. This translates into CASRLQDTRYQPQHF.

This clone was recorded once. The genes are TRBV30 and TRBJ1-1; D unresolved. V dropped 2 bases and J dropped 8 bases, with 12 bases sitting between them. The V gene's germline CDR1 is GTSNPN and CDR2 SVGIG (reference sequence). The CDR3 has 12 amino acids. Here the CDR3 reads CAWSFGREEAFF. Written as DNA, the CDR3 is TGTGCCTGGAGTTTCGGACGGGAGGAAGCTTTCTTT.

The chain combines TRBV27 with TRBJ1-5; D gene unclear. V lost 6 bases and J 3 bases, leaving 12 bases between the germline ends. Germline-derived CDR1 and CDR2 are MNHEY and SMNVEV (reference sequence). The CDR3 covers 14 residues. The CDR3 is CASRPQRPNQPQHF. CDR3 in DNA: TGTGCCAGCAGACCCCAGAGGCCCAATCAGCCCCAGCATTTT.

This clone has ten or more counts. The chain joins TRBV4-1 to TRBJ2-3, with TRBD1 matching over 10 bases. This CDR3 has 14 residues. The trim removed 3 bases at V and 5 bases at J, leaving 2 bases unmatched. Germline assignment: CDR1 MGHRA and CDR2 YSYEKL. As DNA, the CDR3 is TGCGCCAGCAGCCAGGGACAGGGGAGAGATACGCAGTATTTT. Translation: CASSQGQGRDTQYF.

V usage is TRBV18 and J usage is TRBJ1-5; a weak D match, TRBD1 (5 bases). This CDR3 is 16 amino acids long. Trimming left V 4 bases short and J 4 bases short, with 17 bases between. CDR1 and CDR2 (germline): KGHSH, LQKENI. CDR3 sequence reads: CASSRDLLAGNQPQHF. CDR3 DNA sequence: TGTGCCAGCTCACGCGATCTTTTGGCAGGGAATCAGCCCCAGCATTTT.